A selection of T cell receptor beta chains follows, all from one sample in a study of shared clonotypes between healthy human individuals. Data came from immunoSEQ multiplex PCR; TCRdb stores just in-frame clones and leaves some out. The table records roughly 530,000 clones, about 95% of them present only once. The sequencing input was naive CD4+ T cells sorted from blood. These receptors were collected from a woman in her 30s in good health. The CDR3 runs from the conserved cysteine through the conserved F or W. Fields, in order: clone size, V gene, J gene, D gene, CDR3 DNA, CDR3 protein. D genes are given only for firm matches. Rows may omit the clone size; those that give it use once, few, many or a size class.

clone_size: NA; v_call: TRBV27; j_call: TRBJ2-5; d_call: TRBD2; cdr3_nt: TGTGCCAGCAGACTAGCGGGAGGAGGACAAGAGACCCAGTACTTC; cdr3_aa: CASRLAGGGQETQYF
clone_size: NA; v_call: TRBV28; j_call: TRBJ2-7; d_call: TRBD1; cdr3_nt: TGTGCCAGCAGTTCGGGACAGAAAACCTACGAGCAGTACTTC; cdr3_aa: CASSSGQKTYEQYF
clone_size: NA; v_call: TRBV21-1; j_call: TRBJ1-4; d_call: NA; cdr3_nt: TGTGCCAGCAGCCGCCCGGACACGCCAACTAATGAAAAACTGTTTTTT; cdr3_aa: CASSRPDTPTNEKLFF
clone_size: NA; v_call: TRBV7-9; j_call: TRBJ2-7; d_call: TRBD1; cdr3_nt: TGTGCCAGCAGCTTGATGACAGGGGCCGGCGAGCAGTACTTC; cdr3_aa: CASSLMTGAGEQYF
clone_size: NA; v_call: TRBV5-4; j_call: TRBJ2-7; d_call: NA; cdr3_nt: TGTGCCAGCGGGAGGGACACCCCCTACGAGCAGTACTTC; cdr3_aa: CASGRDTPYEQYF
clone_size: NA; v_call: TRBV5-1; j_call: TRBJ2-7; d_call: TRBD2; cdr3_nt: TGCGCCAGCAGTATAGCGGGACCTTGGGTCGAGCAGTACTTC; cdr3_aa: CASSIAGPWVEQYF
clone_size: NA; v_call: TRBV7-1; j_call: TRBJ2-7; d_call: NA; cdr3_nt: TGTGCCAGCAGCTTAGAGAATGACCGCTACGAGCAGTACTTC; cdr3_aa: CASSLENDRYEQYF
clone_size: NA; v_call: TRBV6-6; j_call: TRBJ2-1; d_call: TRBD2; cdr3_nt: TGTGCCAGCAGTCGGACTAGCGGGAATGAGCAGTTCTTC; cdr3_aa: CASSRTSGNEQFF
clone_size: NA; v_call: TRBV30; j_call: TRBJ2-1; d_call: TRBD2; cdr3_nt: TGTGCCTGGGGGGCTAGCGGGAGGATCTTTAATGAGCAGTTCTTC; cdr3_aa: CAWGASGRIFNEQFF
clone_size: once; v_call: TRBV18; j_call: TRBJ1-5; d_call: NA; cdr3_nt: TGTGCCAGCTCATACTCAGGGCCCAGCAATCAGCCCCAGCATTTT; cdr3_aa: CASSYSGPSNQPQHF
clone_size: NA; v_call: TRBV5-6; j_call: TRBJ1-2; d_call: NA; cdr3_nt: TGTGCCAGCAGCTACGGGACACCCGTTTCTAACTATGGCTACACCTTC; cdr3_aa: CASSYGTPVSNYGYTF
clone_size: NA; v_call: TRBV10-3; j_call: TRBJ2-1; d_call: NA; cdr3_nt: TGTGCCATCAGTGAGTCTCAATCGTACAATGAGCAGTTCTTC; cdr3_aa: CAISESQSYNEQFF
clone_size: NA; v_call: TRBV2; j_call: TRBJ1-2; d_call: NA; cdr3_nt: TGTGCCAGCACTGCTGCAGGGCCCGCCCTTAGGTATGGCTACACCTTC; cdr3_aa: CASTAAGPALRYGYTF
clone_size: NA; v_call: TRBV14; j_call: TRBJ2-5; d_call: TRBD2; cdr3_nt: TGTGCCAGCAGCCACCGTAACCTAGCGGGAGGGCCTCCCCAAGAGACCCAGTACTTC; cdr3_aa: CASSHRNLAGGPPQETQYF
clone_size: NA; v_call: TRBV13; j_call: TRBJ1-1; d_call: NA; cdr3_nt: TGTGCCAGCAGAGCCCCGTCCCAGAGGAACACTGAAGCTTTCTTT; cdr3_aa: CASRAPSQRNTEAFF
clone_size: NA; v_call: TRBV7-7; j_call: TRBJ2-7; d_call: NA; cdr3_nt: TGTGCCAGCAGCTCGACGAAAATCGGGACTCCCCCAACCTACGAGCAGTACTTC; cdr3_aa: CASSSTKIGTPPTYEQYF
clone_size: NA; v_call: TRBV15; j_call: TRBJ1-4; d_call: TRBD1; cdr3_nt: TGTGCCACCAGCAGAGATCGCCAGGGGGCGGGTGAAAAACTGTTTTTT; cdr3_aa: CATSRDRQGAGEKLFF
clone_size: NA; v_call: TRBV2; j_call: TRBJ2-7; d_call: NA; cdr3_nt: TGTGCCAGCAGTGAAGCGCGGTGGGACCGCCACCACTACGAGCAGTACTTC; cdr3_aa: CASSEARWDRHHYEQYF
clone_size: NA; v_call: TRBV28; j_call: TRBJ2-7; d_call: TRBD1; cdr3_nt: TGTGCCTCCAAGTCGGGACAGGGTCCACATCAGTGGTACTTC; cdr3_aa: CASKSGQGPHQWYF
clone_size: once; v_call: TRBV6-5; j_call: TRBJ2-7; d_call: NA; cdr3_nt: TGTGCCAGCAGTTACTCGGCCGACAGCCGCTACGAGCAGTACTTC; cdr3_aa: CASSYSADSRYEQYF
clone_size: NA; v_call: TRBV15; j_call: TRBJ2-7; d_call: NA; cdr3_nt: TGTGCCACCAGCAGAGATCAGCCGGACGAGCAGTACTTC; cdr3_aa: CATSRDQPDEQYF
clone_size: NA; v_call: TRBV7-2; j_call: TRBJ2-5; d_call: TRBD2; cdr3_nt: TGTGCCAGCAGCTTAGCCAAGACTAGCGGGCAAGAGACCCAGTACTTC; cdr3_aa: CASSLAKTSGQETQYF
clone_size: NA; v_call: TRBV5-1; j_call: TRBJ2-7; d_call: TRBD1; cdr3_nt: TGCGCCAGCAGCCCCGGTTCCAGGACAGGGTACGAGCAGTACTTC; cdr3_aa: CASSPGSRTGYEQYF
clone_size: NA; v_call: TRBV7-9; j_call: TRBJ1-3; d_call: TRBD1; cdr3_nt: TGTGCCAGCAGCCAAGAAGCAGGGGGCTTGGGAAACACCATATATTTT; cdr3_aa: CASSQEAGGLGNTIYF
clone_size: NA; v_call: TRBV28; j_call: TRBJ2-1; d_call: NA; cdr3_nt: TGTGCCAGCAGTTTATTAAGGGGTACCTACAATGAGCAGTTCTTC; cdr3_aa: CASSLLRGTYNEQFF
clone_size: NA; v_call: TRBV9; j_call: TRBJ2-6; d_call: NA; cdr3_nt: TGTGCCAGCAGCGCCACGGGGAAATCTGGGGCCAACGTCCTGACTTTC; cdr3_aa: CASSATGKSGANVLTF
clone_size: NA; v_call: TRBV27; j_call: TRBJ1-1; d_call: NA; cdr3_nt: TGTGCCAGCATCTCACACGGGACGGGGAACACTGAAGCTTTCTTT; cdr3_aa: CASISHGTGNTEAFF
clone_size: NA; v_call: TRBV9; j_call: TRBJ1-1; d_call: TRBD1; cdr3_nt: TGTGCCAGCAGCGTAGAAGGATCGGGACAGGGTGGTTTCTTT; cdr3_aa: CASSVEGSGQGGFF
clone_size: NA; v_call: TRBV5-1; j_call: TRBJ2-3; d_call: NA; cdr3_nt: TGCGCCAGCAGCTTGTTCGCCGGAAGCACAGATACGCAGTATTTT; cdr3_aa: CASSLFAGSTDTQYF
clone_size: NA; v_call: TRBV5-4; j_call: TRBJ1-3; d_call: TRBD1; cdr3_nt: TGTGCCAGCTCACGCCAGAGGCAGGGGGATTTAAACACCATATATTTT; cdr3_aa: CASSRQRQGDLNTIYF
clone_size: NA; v_call: TRBV7-9; j_call: TRBJ2-7; d_call: NA; cdr3_nt: TGTGCCAGCAGCTTATCGTTGAGCCGGACTATCTACGAGCAGTACTTC; cdr3_aa: CASSLSLSRTIYEQYF
clone_size: NA; v_call: TRBV10-3; j_call: TRBJ1-1; d_call: NA; cdr3_nt: TGTGCCATCAGTGACGAGTATATGAACACTGAAGCTTTCTTT; cdr3_aa: CAISDEYMNTEAFF
clone_size: NA; v_call: TRBV9; j_call: TRBJ2-7; d_call: NA; cdr3_nt: TGTGCCAGCAGCGTAGGGCTAGCCCACGAGCAGTACTTC; cdr3_aa: CASSVGLAHEQYF
clone_size: NA; v_call: TRBV6-6; j_call: TRBJ1-1; d_call: NA; cdr3_nt: TGTGCCAGCAGTTACTCACCCGGGGAGGGCAACACTGAAGCTTTCTTT; cdr3_aa: CASSYSPGEGNTEAFF
clone_size: NA; v_call: TRBV30; j_call: TRBJ2-1; d_call: NA; cdr3_nt: TGTGCCTGGGGAGGGGCTAACCAAAAGCGTTACAATGAGCAGTTCTTC; cdr3_aa: CAWGGANQKRYNEQFF
clone_size: NA; v_call: TRBV30; j_call: TRBJ2-3; d_call: NA; cdr3_nt: TGTGCCTGGACAGGGAAAACAGATACGCAGTATTTT; cdr3_aa: CAWTGKTDTQYF
clone_size: NA; v_call: TRBV5-1; j_call: TRBJ1-3; d_call: NA; cdr3_nt: TGCGCCAGCAGCTTGGGGACCTCTGGAAACACCATATATTTT; cdr3_aa: CASSLGTSGNTIYF
clone_size: NA; v_call: TRBV5-1; j_call: TRBJ1-1; d_call: NA; cdr3_nt: TGCGCCAGCAGCCCCGAGGGACCGCCTGGCGACACTGAAGCTTTCTTT; cdr3_aa: CASSPEGPPGDTEAFF
clone_size: NA; v_call: TRBV29-1; j_call: TRBJ2-2; d_call: NA; cdr3_nt: TGCAGCGTTGGGGAGAACACCGGGGAGCTGTTTTTT; cdr3_aa: CSVGENTGELFF
clone_size: NA; v_call: TRBV7-9; j_call: TRBJ2-1; d_call: TRBD2; cdr3_nt: TGTGCCAGCAGCTTAGCGCTAGTTAGGGCTAGCGGGACTAAGGATGAGCAGTTCTTC; cdr3_aa: CASSLALVRASGTKDEQFF
clone_size: NA; v_call: TRBV27; j_call: TRBJ2-7; d_call: TRBD1; cdr3_nt: TGTGCCAGCATGTGGGGACAGGGGACCTACGAGCAGTACTTC; cdr3_aa: CASMWGQGTYEQYF
clone_size: NA; v_call: TRBV19; j_call: TRBJ2-1; d_call: NA; cdr3_nt: TGTGCCAGTAGCCTGGGACTGACGAATGAGCAGTTCTTC; cdr3_aa: CASSLGLTNEQFF
clone_size: NA; v_call: TRBV5-1; j_call: TRBJ2-5; d_call: TRBD2; cdr3_nt: TGCGCCAGCAGCGTCAGCGGGAGCCGGCAAGAGACCCAGTACTTC; cdr3_aa: CASSVSGSRQETQYF
clone_size: NA; v_call: TRBV7-9; j_call: TRBJ1-1; d_call: TRBD1; cdr3_nt: TGTGCCAGCAGCTTGGGACAGGCCAACACTGAAGCTTTCTTT; cdr3_aa: CASSLGQANTEAFF
clone_size: NA; v_call: TRBV7-9; j_call: TRBJ1-1; d_call: NA; cdr3_nt: TGTGCCAGCAGCTTAGAGGGTGGCACTGAAGCTTTCTTT; cdr3_aa: CASSLEGGTEAFF
clone_size: NA; v_call: TRBV4-2; j_call: TRBJ1-2; d_call: TRBD1; cdr3_nt: TGTGCCAGCAGCCGGGACAGGGACAACTATGGCTACACCTTC; cdr3_aa: CASSRDRDNYGYTF
clone_size: NA; v_call: TRBV7-8; j_call: TRBJ2-7; d_call: TRBD2; cdr3_nt: TGTGCCAGCAGCCTAGCTAGCGGGGCCTACGAGCAGTACTTC; cdr3_aa: CASSLASGAYEQYF
clone_size: NA; v_call: TRBV11-2; j_call: TRBJ2-4; d_call: NA; cdr3_nt: TGTGCCAGCAGGCCGAGCTCCCAAAACATTCAGTACTTC; cdr3_aa: CASRPSSQNIQYF
clone_size: NA; v_call: TRBV13; j_call: TRBJ2-5; d_call: NA; cdr3_nt: TGTGCCAGCAGCCCTTCCAGGGGGGCCGGCGAGACCCAGTACTTC; cdr3_aa: CASSPSRGAGETQYF
clone_size: NA; v_call: TRBV27; j_call: TRBJ2-7; d_call: NA; cdr3_nt: TGTGCCAGCAGTTTAAGGGGGGGCGAGCAGTACTTC; cdr3_aa: CASSLRGGEQYF
clone_size: NA; v_call: TRBV5-4; j_call: TRBJ2-7; d_call: NA; cdr3_nt: TGTGCCAGCAGCTTGGGAGGGTACCGGTCCTACGAGCAGTACTTC; cdr3_aa: CASSLGGYRSYEQYF
clone_size: NA; v_call: TRBV5-1; j_call: TRBJ1-2; d_call: TRBD1; cdr3_nt: TGCGCCAGCAGGGGACAGGGCTCACGAGGAGCTAACTATGGCTACACCTTC; cdr3_aa: CASRGQGSRGANYGYTF